This entry lists 3 T cell receptor beta chains sequenced from one sample in a study of immune evolution from preneoplasia to lung adenocarcinoma. Method: immunoSEQ multiplex PCR; TCRdb's copy keeps in-frame clones and lacks some. This sample has more than 4,000 clones, with 80% to 85% found just once. Sequencing input: FFPE normal lung tissue adjacent to the tumor. Receptor source: a person between 50 and 69 years old with lung adenocarcinoma.

The rearrangement uses TRBV11-2 and TRBJ1-4, with 10 bases fitting TRBD1. Germline V gives CDR1 SGHAT, CDR2 FQNNGV. CDR3 length: 16 residues. Losses at the gene ends were 1 base for V and 8 bases for J; bases not matched to a gene: 7. The CDR3 here is CASSLAGTGVIEKLFF. In DNA, the CDR3 is TGTGCCAGCAGCTTAGCAGGGACAGGGGTCATCGAAAAACTGTTTTTT.

CDR3 sequence (DNA): TGTGCCAGCAGTTTAGGGGGACGGGGGCTGGTGAACACTGAAGCTTTCTTT. This encodes CASSLGGRGLVNTEAFF. The chain uses TRBV28 and TRBJ1-1; maybe TRBD1 (6 bases). This CDR3 spans 17 amino acids. V lost 2 bases and J lost 0, with 16 bases in between. In germline, CDR1 is MDHEN, CDR2 SYDVKM. Based on the CDR3 plus reference TRBV28 and TRBJ1-1, the full variable domain is DVKVTQSSRYLVKRTGEKVFLECVQDMDHENMFWYRQDPGLGLRLIYFSYDVKMKEKGDIPEGYSVSREKKERFSLILESASTNQTSMYLCASSLGGRGLVNTEAFFGQGTRLTVV.

J is TRBJ2-2 and V is TRBV7-8; the match to TRBD2 covers 7 bases. CDR1 and CDR2 (germline): SGHVS, FQNEAQ. The trim removed 1 base at V and 1 base at J, leaving 3 bases unmatched. This CDR3 is 16 amino acids long. CDR3: CASSLEGGGNTGELFF. The CDR3 bases are TGTGCCAGCAGCTTAGAGGGCGGGGGGAACACCGGGGAGCTGTTTTTT.